This paragraph covers one T cell receptor (beta chain) sequence. This entry comes from a study of control samples from healthy donors and cancer patients. The table came from immunoSEQ multiplex PCR; TCRdb's copy has only in-frame clones and leaves some out. Among approximately 160,000 clones listed, about 91% were seen once. Trimming at V came to 6 bases and at J to 4 bases, leaving 5 bases not matched to a gene. CDR1 and CDR2 (germline): SNHLY, FYNNEI. CDR3 length: 14 residues. The sequence was obtained from a woman in her 40s in good health. The sequenced sample consisted of blood. The chain is built from TRBV2 and TRBJ1-5; TRBD1 matches 8 bases. CDR3 residues: CASRERQGNQPQHF. DNA of the CDR3: TGTGCCAGCAGGGAAAGACAGGGGAATCAGCCCCAGCATTTT.